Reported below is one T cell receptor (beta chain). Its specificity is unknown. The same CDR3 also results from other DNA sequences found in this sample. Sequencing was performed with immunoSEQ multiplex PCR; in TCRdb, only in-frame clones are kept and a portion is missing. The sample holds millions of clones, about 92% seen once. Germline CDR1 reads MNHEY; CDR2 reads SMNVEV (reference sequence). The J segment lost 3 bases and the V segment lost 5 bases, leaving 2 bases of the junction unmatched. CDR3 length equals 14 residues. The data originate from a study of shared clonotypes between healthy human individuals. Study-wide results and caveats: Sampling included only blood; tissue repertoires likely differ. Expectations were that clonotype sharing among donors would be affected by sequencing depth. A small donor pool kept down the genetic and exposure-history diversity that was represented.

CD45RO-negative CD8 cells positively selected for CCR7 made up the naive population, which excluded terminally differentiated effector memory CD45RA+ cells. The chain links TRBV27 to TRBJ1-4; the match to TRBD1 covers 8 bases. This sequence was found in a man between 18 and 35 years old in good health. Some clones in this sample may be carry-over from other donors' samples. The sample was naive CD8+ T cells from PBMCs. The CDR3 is CASSRTGSNEKLFF. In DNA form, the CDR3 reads TGTGCCAGCAGTCGGACAGGGTCTAATGAAAAACTGTTTTTT.